This passage covers 10 T cell receptor beta chains from one sample sequenced in a study of immune characterization of retroperitoneal liposarcoma. TCRdb reprocessed the PCR reads via MiXCR and lists one record per CDR3 protein. The table has about 10,000 distinct CDR3 sequences, around a quarter seen once; the top ten hold about a tenth. Material for sequencing was tumor tissue. These receptors came from a female donor with retroperitoneal liposarcoma.

This clonotype is medium-sized within its sample. The genes are TRBV7-6 and TRBJ2-1; 9 positions match TRBD2. The length of the CDR3 is 17 residues. Germline assignment: CDR1 SGHVS and CDR2 FNYEAQ. Losses at the gene ends were 1 base for V and 1 base for J; bases not matched to a gene: 5. CDR3 nucleotide sequence: TGTGCCAGCAGCTTAGGGTGGACTAGCGATTCCTACAATGAGCAGTTCTTC. Translation gives CASSLGWTSDSYNEQFF.

This clonotype rates as medium-sized. This rearrangement joins TRBV12-3 or TRBV12-4 to TRBJ2-3, with 8 bases matching TRBD1. Trimming at V came to 5 bases and at J to 2 bases, leaving 9 bases not matched to a gene. The CDR3 has 16 amino acids. CDR3 residues: CASSPRTGIHTDTQYF. CDR3 in DNA: TGTGCCAGCAGTCCCCGGACAGGGATACACACAGATACGCAGTATTTT.

There are a few counts of this clonotype. The chain couples TRBV6-1 to TRBJ2-7, with 7 bases that match TRBD1. Trimming at V came to 6 bases and at J to 4 bases, leaving 9 bases not matched to a gene. This CDR3 comprises 14 residues. CDR1 and CDR2 (germline): MNHNS, SASEGT. This chain's CDR3 is CASRPTRQGYEQYF. For the CDR3, the DNA is TGTGCCAGCAGACCTACTAGACAGGGATACGAGCAGTACTTC.

The gene calls are TRBV11-1 and TRBJ2-1, with no clear D. This CDR3 comprises 15 residues. Germline CDR1 is SGHAT and CDR2 is FQDESV (reference sequence). The ends were cut back, 5 bases at V and 4 bases at J, with 15 bases in the middle. The CDR3 bases are TGTGCCAGCAGCCGCTCCGGCCGGGTGTACAATGAGCAGTTCTTC. This translates into CASSRSGRVYNEQFF.

The chain uses TRBV12-3 or TRBV12-4 and TRBJ1-6, with 12 bases matching TRBD1. V lost 4 bases, J lost 5 bases, and 9 bases stayed unmatched. The CDR3 covers 18 residues. The CDR3 spells CASSSEGQGAWNNSPLHF. Here the CDR3 DNA reads TGTGCCAGCAGTTCAGAGGGACAGGGGGCTTGGAATAATTCACCCCTCCACTTT.

This clonotype is categorized as medium-sized. The CDR3 sequence: CASSLRDTQYF. Here the CDR3 DNA reads TGTGCCAGCAGTTTAAGAGATACGCAGTATTTT. The chain links TRBV12-3 or TRBV12-4 to TRBJ2-3; D remains unclear. V was clipped by 2 bases and J by 5 bases, with 2 bases between them. This CDR3 spans 11 amino acids.

The chain carries TRBV7-2 and TRBJ2-1, with 9 nucleotides matching TRBD1. The J call could be wrong; TRBJ2-7 is a better fit for the DNA end. Germline-derived CDR1 and CDR2 are SGHTA and FQGNSA. This CDR3 comprises 15 residues. The DNA of the CDR3 is TGTGCCAGCAGCGCCGACAGGGGGGCCTACAATGGGCAGTACTTC. Encoded protein: CASSADRGAYNGQYF.

By frequency in the sample, this clonotype is medium-sized. V and J are TRBV7-6 and TRBJ2-3, with D tentatively TRBD1 (5 bases). V shed 2 bases and J shed 4 bases, with 16 bases lying between them. From germline, CDR1 is SGHVS and CDR2 FNYEAQ. The CDR3 sequence is 16 residues long. CDR3 protein: CASSLISQGRADTQYF. CDR3 DNA: TGTGCCAGCAGCTTAATCAGCCAGGGAAGGGCAGATACGCAGTATTTT.

This clonotype appeared a few times. The chain joins TRBV6-1 to TRBJ2-5; TRBD2 aligns across 13 bases. The J call may be mistaken, given a closer DNA end match to TRBJ2-1. The CDR3 has 15 amino acids. Germline V gene sequence: CDR1 MNHNS, CDR2 SASEGT. This chain's CDR3 is CASSEARTSGRGQFF. CDR3 nucleotide sequence: TGTGCCAGCAGTGAAGCGCGAACTAGCGGGAGGGGGCAGTTCTTC.

As concerns this clonotype: A much larger clone differs by one base, so this may be a read error. V gene TRBV12-3 or TRBV12-4 combines with J gene TRBJ2-2; a possible D gene is TRBD2 (6 bases). The CDR3 sequence is 14 residues long. Trimming cost V 5 bases and J 7 bases, with 14 bases left between them. CDR3 nucleotide sequence: TGTGCCAGCAGTATTAGCGGTAGCGACGGGGAGCTGTTTTTT. Encoded protein: CASSISGSDGELFF.